Listed here are 12 T cell receptor beta chains from one sample, sequenced in a study of human T cells and chemical hapten exposure. Each CDR3 protein gets one entry after TCRdb re-called the RACE reads with MiXCR. The sample contains about 83,000 distinct CDR3 sequences, 7.5% to 9% of which appear only once. Specified time point: patch test 1, 2 weeks after DPC sensitization. The sample's treatment: therapeutic diphenylcyclopropenone sensitization with weekly scalp DPC. The specimen comprised whole blood, sampled in connection with sensitization to the hapten diphenylcyclopropenone (DPC). The receptors derive from a woman under 40 with alopecia areata. Some clones in this sample may be carry-over from other donors' samples.

This clonotype was observed at least ten times. The chain links TRBV2 to TRBJ1-6; D is unresolved. In germline, CDR1 is SNHLY, CDR2 FYNNEI. V shed 6 bases and J shed 5 bases, with 11 bases lying between them. The CDR3 runs 14 residues. Here the CDR3 reads CASSAHGDNSPLHF. In nucleotides, the CDR3 is TGTGCCAGCAGCGCCCATGGAGATAATTCACCCCTCCACTTT.

This clonotype was counted between two and nine times. The chain couples TRBV28 to TRBJ2-1; D is unclear. Trimming pared 7 bases from V and 1 base from J, leaving 29 bases between. CDR1 and CDR2 (germline): MDHEN, SYDVKM. The length of the CDR3 is 20 residues. Here the CDR3 reads CASTVKHVTRAVKSYNEQFF. In nucleotides, the CDR3 is TGTGCCAGCACCGTAAAGCACGTTACCCGGGCAGTGAAATCCTACAATGAGCAGTTCTTC.

The chain uses TRBV20-1 and TRBJ1-5; D call uncertain. Germline V gives CDR1 DFQATT, CDR2 SNEGSKA (reference sequence). Trimming removed 2 bases from V and 4 bases from J, with 9 bases in between. CDR3 length: 13 amino acids. The chain's CDR3 is CSARIGENQPQHF. CDR3 nucleotide sequence: TGCAGTGCTAGAATCGGGGAAAATCAGCCCCAGCATTTT.

The sample holds many counts of this clonotype. This sequence joins TRBV27 and TRBJ1-4, with TRBD1 matching over 7 bases. CDR3 length equals 17 residues. V dropped 11 bases and J dropped 0; count of bases not matched to a gene: 15. Germline CDR1 and CDR2: MNHEY and SMNVEV (reference sequence). DNA for the CDR3: TGTGCCGCCACGTTAGGGGGGACAGATGCAACTAATGAAAAACTGTTTTTT. This codes for CAATLGGTDATNEKLFF.

The table lists this clonotype with many counts. The chain couples TRBV29-1 to TRBJ2-3; 9 bases line up with TRBD2. CDR1 SQVTM and CDR2 ANQGSEA come from the germline V gene. The ends lost 3 bases at V and 4 bases at J; junction bases unmatched: 8. CDR3 length equals 15 residues. For the CDR3, the DNA is TGCAGCGTTGATGGGGGTAGCGGGGGACCAGATACGCAGTATTTT. Amino acids: CSVDGGSGGPDTQYF.

In its sample, this clonotype was seen many times. The chain joins TRBV7-3 to TRBJ1-6, with D tentatively TRBD1 (5 bases). The CDR3 runs 16 residues. Trimming stripped 1 base from V and 7 bases from J, with 14 bases between. CDR1 is SGHTA, CDR2 FQGTGA, per germline. DNA of the CDR3: TGTGCCAGCAGCTTAAATCCTGCAGGGCACAATTCACCCCTCCACTTT. It codes for CASSLNPAGHNSPLHF.

This clonotype was picked up many times. The V call is TRBV12-3 or TRBV12-4, the J call TRBJ1-4; D call uncertain. The CDR3 contains 12 residues. V was cut by 9 bases and J by 6 bases, with 11 bases left in between. The CDR3, as DNA: TGTGCCAGTCGCCGGTTTGATGAAAAACTGTTTTTT. It specifies CASRRFDEKLFF.

The gene calls are TRBV6-1 and TRBJ1-1; D may be TRBD1 (5 bases). CDR3 size: 18 residues. V lost 6 bases, J lost 1 base, and 24 bases lay in between. Germline CDR1 is MNHNS and CDR2 is SASEGT. CDR3 sequence: CASSRRDFLSIQNTEAFF. The CDR3 DNA reads TGTGCCAGCAGCCGCCGGGACTTCTTGTCCATACAGAACACTGAAGCTTTCTTT.

This clonotype appeared a few times. CDR3 protein: CASSLYGSSYEQYF. The CDR3 DNA reads TGCGCCAGCAGCTTGTACGGTTCTAGCTACGAGCAGTACTTC. The gene calls are TRBV5-1 and TRBJ2-7; D gene ambiguous. V dropped 1 base and J dropped 3 bases, with 11 bases sitting between them. This CDR3 has 14 amino acids. Germline V gene data show CDR1 as SGHRS and CDR2 as YFSETQ.

The chain has TRBV27 and TRBJ1-2; TRBD1 is a possible D gene (6 bases). This CDR3 contains 14 residues. Germline V lookup: CDR1 MNHEY, CDR2 SMNVEV (reference sequence). V lost 3 bases to trimming and J lost 4 bases, with 12 bases between them. The DNA of the CDR3 is TGTGCCAGCAGTTTGGGCGCAGGGGTCTATGGCTACACCTTC. This encodes CASSLGAGVYGYTF.

The chain recombines TRBV5-1 with TRBJ2-7, with 11 bases identical to TRBD1. CDR3 length: 17 residues. CDR1 is SGHRS and CDR2 is YFSETQ in the germline V gene. The V segment lost 1 base and the J segment 3 bases; nucleotides outside the gene matches: 9. The CDR3 here is CASSLQPGQGAFYEQYF. In DNA, the CDR3 is TGCGCCAGCAGCTTGCAGCCCGGACAGGGGGCTTTCTACGAGCAGTACTTC.

This clonotype was detected ten times or more. J is TRBJ2-5 and V is TRBV7-2, with TRBD2 identical over 12 bases. This CDR3 is built from 15 residues. The V and J ends lost 5 bases and 5 bases, in that order; junction bases with no gene match: 6. Germline V gene sequence: CDR1 SGHTA, CDR2 FQGNSA. In DNA, the CDR3 is TGTGCCAGCAGCCGGACTAGCGGGGCGGGGGAGACCCAGTACTTC. This gives the protein CASSRTSGAGETQYF.